These T cell receptor beta chains were read from a single sample in a study of identical twins. TCRdb re-called the 5' RACE reads through MiXCR, storing one row per CDR3 protein. The data show about 200,000 distinct CDR3 sequences, roughly a tenth seen once. Sequenced sample: memory T cells sorted from blood. The origin of the receptors is a man in his fifties or sixties in good health. The conserved cysteine and the conserved F or W are not part of the CDR3 here. D genes are given only for firm matches.

D gene	V gene	J gene	CDR3 protein
-	TRBV5-1	TRBJ1-2	ASSFQTGMEGYT
-	TRBV29-1	TRBJ2-7	SVGGRSGTVEQY
TRBD2	TRBV28	TRBJ2-1	ASSWTSGTRNEQF
-	TRBV7-3	TRBJ1-1	ASSLLGQGTEAF
-	TRBV6-5	TRBJ1-5	ASSYDRAGNQPQH
-	TRBV5-6	TRBJ2-1	ASSLAGAINEQF
-	TRBV2	TRBJ2-2	ATTAMVAGELF
-	TRBV6-5	TRBJ1-6	ASSYSGAVSPLH
-	TRBV12-3/TRBV12-4	TRBJ1-3	ASRFTSLTIY
-	TRBV6-2/TRBV6-3	TRBJ2-2	ASSRGGTGELF
-	TRBV27	TRBJ2-5	ASSSLRGDQETQY
-	TRBV3-1	TRBJ2-1	ASSQDREQF
TRBD2	TRBV20-1	TRBJ2-7	SAGPWEGEQY
TRBD1	TRBV6-2/TRBV6-3	TRBJ2-4	ASSYGAGGAGRNIQY
-	TRBV19	TRBJ1-2	ASSSPTGLIYGYT
TRBD1	TRBV10-1	TRBJ2-1	ASSTTTGINEQF
-	TRBV20-1	TRBJ1-1	SAFQTVEAF
TRBD2	TRBV27	TRBJ2-7	ASSILAGGTYEQY
-	TRBV27	TRBJ1-6	ASSRSARGSYNSPLH
-	TRBV3-1	TRBJ2-7	ASSQAPNRAYEQY
TRBD1	TRBV5-1	TRBJ1-4	ASTVTGPNEKLF
TRBD1	TRBV11-2	TRBJ1-2	ASSSDPRQGAANYGYT
TRBD1	TRBV20-1	TRBJ2-5	SVNRGSQETQY
-	TRBV7-9	TRBJ2-5	ASQDFQETQY
-	TRBV11-3	TRBJ1-6	ASSLSGFVQRNSPLH
TRBD2	TRBV27	TRBJ2-5	ASSLISSGRDQETQY
-	TRBV6-2/TRBV6-3	TRBJ1-1	ASSYSIWGTTEAF
-	TRBV7-2	TRBJ2-7	ASSPDSNYEQY
TRBD1	TRBV27	TRBJ2-1	ASRAGQGRNNEQF
-	TRBV28	TRBJ2-5	ASSSGEQTQY
TRBD1	TRBV28	TRBJ1-1	ASSPTGDRQNTEAF